These T cell receptor beta chains were read from a single sample in a study of T cell responses to AZD1222 COVID-19 vaccine. Measured with immunoSEQ multiplex PCR; TCRdb has only the in-frame clones, and not every one. The sample has about 150,000 clones; around 91% are singletons. The sequences come from peripheral blood, collected 28 days after the second AZD1222 dose. These receptors came from an adult who received the AZD1222 COVID-19 vaccine. CDR3s include the opening cysteine and the closing phenylalanine or tryptophan. Each record gives: V gene, J gene, clone size, D gene, CDR3 DNA, CDR3 protein. D genes are given only for firm matches. For some rows the clone size is stated as once, few or many, or as a class when expanded; others skip it.

TRBV3-1/TRBV3-2	TRBJ1-2	NA	NA	TGTGCCAGCACTACCCTGGGTTCTATCGGCTACACCTTC	CASTTLGSIGYTF
TRBV28	TRBJ1-2	NA	TRBD1	TGTGCCAGCAGTTTCGACAGGGTCGGCTACACCTTC	CASSFDRVGYTF
TRBV5-1	TRBJ2-7	NA	NA	TGCGCCAGCAGGGCCTCCGGGACTTTGAGCTCCTACGAGCAGTACTTC	CASRASGTLSSYEQYF
TRBV28	TRBJ1-4	NA	TRBD1	TGTGCCAGCAGTACCCCGGGACAGTTGAATGAAAAACTGTTTTTT	CASSTPGQLNEKLFF
TRBV6-5	TRBJ1-5	NA	NA	TGTGCCAGCAGTTACAGGGTTGGGAATCAGCCCCAGCATTTT	CASSYRVGNQPQHF
TRBV30	TRBJ1-1	once	TRBD1	TGTGCCTGGAGCCGGGACAGGGCTACAAGTACTGAAGCTTTCTTT	CAWSRDRATSTEAFF
TRBV11-2	TRBJ1-5	NA	NA	TGTGCCAGCAGCTTAGTCGGGGGGGATCAGCCCCAGCATTTT	CASSLVGGDQPQHF
TRBV29-1	TRBJ2-4	NA	TRBD1	TGCAGCGTTGACACCGGGACAGAGGTTCAGTACTTC	CSVDTGTEVQYF
TRBV2	TRBJ1-5	NA	NA	TGTGCCAGTAAAGGGCAGTGGATAAGCAATCAGCCCCAGCATTTT	CASKGQWISNQPQHF
TRBV7-2	TRBJ2-7	NA	NA	TGTGCCAGCAGCTTAGCAAGGACTCAAACCTCACCCTACGAGCAGTACTTC	CASSLARTQTSPYEQYF
TRBV7-2	TRBJ2-3	NA	NA	TGTGCCAGCAGCTTATCGATCGGGCGGGGCTCGACAGATACGCAGTATTTT	CASSLSIGRGSTDTQYF
TRBV19	TRBJ1-6	NA	NA	TGTGCCAGTAGCCCGCGGCAGGGGAGTTCACCCCTCCACTTT	CASSPRQGSSPLHF